What follows are 16 T cell receptor beta chains derived from one specimen sequenced in a study of T-cell memory formation after mild COVID-19. Using its own MiXCR run on the 5' RACE reads, TCRdb lists one record per CDR3 protein. The table shows 470,000 or so distinct CDR3 sequences, with 20% occurring only once. Sequenced input: PBMCs or a T cell subset sorted from them (not recorded which). Source of these receptors: an adult woman who had mild COVID-19 (a few samples of this study predate the infection). Cell type and time point are not known.

This clonotype was seen a handful of times. J is TRBJ2-3 and V is TRBV27; 7 nucleotides agree with TRBD1. Germline V gives CDR1 MNHEY, CDR2 SMNVEV (reference sequence). V shed 5 bases, J shed 5 bases, and the junction held 10 bases outside the gene matches. This CDR3 spans 15 amino acids. The CDR3 spells CASSVLEGAGDTQYF. The CDR3 DNA is TGTGCCAGCAGTGTACTCGAGGGGGCTGGAGATACGCAGTATTTT.

This clonotype was seen only a few times. The chain links TRBV6-1 to TRBJ1-1, with 7 bases aligning to TRBD1. V dropped 0 bases and J dropped 11; count of bases not matched to a gene: 6. CDR3 size: 13 residues. CDR1 is MNHNS and CDR2 is SASEGT in the germline V gene. CDR3 nucleotides: TGTGCCAGCAGTGAAGCAACAGGGGTTCGCGCTTTCTTT. Protein sequence: CASSEATGVRAFF.

V gene TRBV5-1 combines with J gene TRBJ2-1, with TRBD1 as a possible D gene (5 bases). The V end lost 7 bases, the J end lost 6 bases, and 11 bases lay between the germline ends. CDR1 is SGHRS and CDR2 is YFSETQ in the germline V gene. The CDR3 is 12 amino acids. The CDR3 region is CASGALLNEQFF. The CDR3 DNA reads as TGCGCCAGCGGGGCACTACTCAATGAGCAGTTCTTC.

This clonotype was counted only a few times. V is TRBV5-1 and J is TRBJ1-1; TRBD1 aligns across 7 bases. Per germline, CDR1 SGHRS and CDR2 YFSETQ. The length of the CDR3 is 14 residues. Losses at the gene ends were 4 bases for V and 0 bases for J; bases not matched to a gene: 3. CDR3 DNA: TGCGCCAGCAGCGGGACAGCCATGAACACTGAAGCTTTCTTT. Its translation is CASSGTAMNTEAFF.

This clonotype was seen only a few times. The chain is built from TRBV30 and TRBJ2-3; D unresolved. The ends were cut back, 3 bases at V and 2 bases at J, with 15 bases in the middle. Germline CDR1 is GTSNPN and CDR2 is SVGIG (reference sequence). The CDR3 covers 15 residues. Here the CDR3 reads CAWSKTFFTTDTQYF. The CDR3 bases are TGTGCCTGGAGCAAGACATTCTTTACCACAGATACGCAGTATTTT. Full variable domain (remainder filled in from reference TRBV30 and TRBJ2-3): SQTIHQWPATLVQPVGSPLSLECTVEGTSNPNLYWYRQAAGRGLQLLFYSVGIGQISSEVPQNLSASRPQDRQFILSSKKLLLSDSGFYLCAWSKTFFTTDTQYFGPGTRLTVL.

This clonotype was detected a few times. The chain couples TRBV30 to TRBJ2-5, with D possibly being TRBD2 (6 bases). The CDR3 is 15 amino acids. CDR1 is GTSNPN, CDR2 SVGIG, per germline (reference sequence). V lost 0 bases, J lost 5 bases, and 16 bases lay in between. CDR3 sequence (DNA): TGTGCCTGGAGTGTAGGTACGGGGGTAGGTGAGACCCAGTACTTC. It is translated as CAWSVGTGVGETQYF.

This chain connects TRBV7-2 to TRBJ2-7; D is perhaps TRBD1 (7 bases). The CDR3 totals 15 residues. Trimming cost V 3 bases and J 2 bases, with 14 bases left between them. Looked up from germline, CDR1 is SGHTA and CDR2 is FQGNSA. DNA for the CDR3: TGTGCCAGCAGCTTGGTGCGGGACAGACCCTACGAGCAGTACTTC. This codes for CASSLVRDRPYEQYF.

This chain links TRBV29-1 with TRBJ1-3; no clear D. The CDR3 spans 16 residues. Germline assignment: CDR1 SQVTM and CDR2 ANQGSEA. V lost 1 base, J lost 0 bases, and 13 bases lay in between. In DNA, the CDR3 is TGCAGCGTTGAAGGCAGCCGGGGTGTCTCTGGAAACACCATATATTTT. Translating it yields CSVEGSRGVSGNTIYF.

The chain links TRBV6-5 to TRBJ1-2; D is possibly TRBD1 (6 bases). The V end lost 2 bases, the J end lost 3 bases, and 7 bases lay between the germline ends. The V gene's germline CDR1 is MNHEY and CDR2 SVGAGI. The CDR3 has 13 amino acids. CDR3 in DNA: TGTGCCAGCAGTTACGAGGGGGACTATGGCTACACCTTC. Translated: CASSYEGDYGYTF.

The V call is TRBV18, the J call TRBJ2-3, with D perhaps TRBD2 (6 bases). V was trimmed by 4 bases and J by 6 bases, leaving 14 bases between them. Germline CDR1 is KGHSH and CDR2 is LQKENI. This CDR3 spans 14 amino acids. CDR3 in amino acids: CASSRVGGLDTQYF. DNA of the CDR3: TGTGCCAGCTCACGTGTGGGAGGTCTCGATACGCAGTATTTT. Filled out from reference TRBV18 and TRBJ2-3, the complete variable domain reads NAGVMQNPRHLVRRRGQEARLRCSPMKGHSHVYWYRQLPEEGLKFMVYLQKENIIDESGMPKERFSAEFPKEGPSILRIQQVVRGDSAAYFCASSRVGGLDTQYFGPGTRLTVL.

This clonotype was seen a single time. The chain has TRBV11-1 and TRBJ2-1, with D possibly being TRBD2 (6 bases). This CDR3 comprises 16 residues. Trimming took off 5 bases at V and 1 base at J, with 15 bases between the two ends. Germline values: CDR1 SGHAT, CDR2 FQDESV (reference sequence). The CDR3 loop is CASSLRRALSYNEQFF. The CDR3 DNA follows: TGTGCCAGCAGCCTGAGGAGGGCCCTTTCCTACAATGAGCAGTTCTTC.

The rearrangement joins TRBV12-3 or TRBV12-4 to TRBJ1-6, with TRBD1 as a possible D gene (6 bases). The CDR3 totals 16 residues. V was trimmed by 5 bases and J by 4 bases, leaving 15 bases between them. CDR3 sequence: CASSPDLGQYNSPLHF. As DNA, the CDR3 is TGTGCCAGCAGTCCTGATCTAGGACAGTATAATTCACCCCTCCACTTT.

This clonotype has a handful of counts. CDR3 nucleotide sequence: TGCGCCAGCAGCCAGTACGACGGGGATGAAAAACTGTTTTTT. The encoded protein is CASSQYDGDEKLFF. The chain carries TRBV4-1 and TRBJ1-4; no firm D call. The CDR3 contains 14 residues. Trimming shortened V by 3 bases and J by 6 bases, and 11 bases separated the two germline ends. CDR1 and CDR2 (germline): MGHRA, YSYEKL.

CDR3 amino acids: CASSFVRVVTYEQYF. In DNA, the CDR3 is TGTGCCAGCAGTTTTGTCAGGGTGGTAACCTACGAGCAGTACTTC. The J gene is TRBJ2-7, the V gene TRBV27, with D perhaps TRBD1 (5 bases). Trimming left V 3 bases short and J 2 bases short, with 14 bases between. Per the germline V gene, CDR1 is MNHEY and CDR2 is SMNVEV (reference sequence). This CDR3 has 15 amino acids.

The CDR3 region is CASSFSSDTEAFF. CDR3 DNA sequence: TGTGCCAGCAGCTTTAGTAGCGACACTGAAGCTTTCTTT. The chain combines TRBV7-8 with TRBJ1-1; D call uncertain. The CDR3 has 13 residues. Trimming took off 3 bases at V and 3 bases at J, with 8 bases between the two ends. Germline-derived CDR1 and CDR2 are SGHVS and FQNEAQ.

This clonotype has just a few counts. This rearrangement joins TRBV7-8 to TRBJ2-5; no clear D gene. The germline V gene has CDR1 SGHVS and CDR2 FQNEAQ. Trimming shortened V by 6 bases and J by 5 bases, and 10 bases separated the two germline ends. This CDR3 has 12 amino acids. The CDR3 DNA reads as TGTGCCAGCAGTCCTTTCAAGGAGACCCAGTACTTC. This encodes CASSPFKETQYF.